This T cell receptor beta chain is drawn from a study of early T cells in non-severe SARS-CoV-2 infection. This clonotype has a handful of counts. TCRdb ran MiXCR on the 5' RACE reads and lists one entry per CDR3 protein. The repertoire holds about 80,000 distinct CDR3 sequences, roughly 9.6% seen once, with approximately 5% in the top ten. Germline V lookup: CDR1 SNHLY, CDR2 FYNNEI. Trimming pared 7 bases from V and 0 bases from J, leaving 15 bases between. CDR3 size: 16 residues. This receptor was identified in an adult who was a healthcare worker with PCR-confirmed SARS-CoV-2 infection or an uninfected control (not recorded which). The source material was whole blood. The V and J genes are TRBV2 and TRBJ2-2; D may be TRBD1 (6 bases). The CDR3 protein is CASNPQGMANTGELFF. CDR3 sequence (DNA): TGTGCCAGCAACCCACAGGGTATGGCGAACACCGGGGAGCTGTTTTTT. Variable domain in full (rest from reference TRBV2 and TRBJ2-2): EPEVTQTPSHQVTQMGQEVILRCVPISNHLYFYWYRQILGQKVEFLVSFYNNEISEKSEIFDDQFSVERPDGSNFTLKIRSTKLEDSAMYFCASNPQGMANTGELFFGEGSRLTVL.